This section outlines one T cell receptor beta chain sequence together with its context. These data belong to a study of blood T cell repertoires in COVID-19. For the study at large: PBMCs, B-cell-depleted T cells, or T cells provided the cDNA or gDNA that made up the material.

J gave up 6 bases and V 4 bases, and 5 bases lay outside the gene matches. The CDR3 contains 13 residues. Germline-derived CDR1 and CDR2 are SGHKS and YYEKEE (reference sequence). Data came from immunoSEQ multiplex PCR; TCRdb stores just in-frame clones and leaves some out. Of approximately 390,000 clones listed, around 90% were seen once; the top ten hold 6.5%. The chain couples TRBV5-5 to TRBJ2-7, with TRBD1 matching over 9 bases. This clonotype was obtained from a young man with active or convalescent COVID-19. Sequencing input: peripheral blood. The CDR3 DNA reads as TGTGCCAGCAGCGAGGGACAGGGTTTCGAGCAGTACTTC. It translates to CASSEGQGFEQYF.